This T cell receptor beta chain was profiled in a study of blood T cell repertoires in COVID-19. This CDR3 comprises 18 residues. CDR1 SGHRS and CDR2 YFSETQ come from the germline V gene. After removal of 4 bases from V and 0 bases from J, the junction contained 10 bases not matched to a gene. This clone has a handful of counts. Per the authors' pipeline: Scientists estimated how many nucleated cells there were by amplifying reference gene primers. Clones were sequenced by immunoSEQ multiplex PCR, and TCRdb holds only the in-frame ones, with some missing. V, J and clone size are taken as reported in that table, and D and trimming were inferred from the DNA itself. The table records roughly 330,000 clones, 86% of them present only once.

The receptor was derived from a woman between 45 and 60 years old with acute or convalescent COVID-19. The sequenced sample was peripheral blood. The chain carries TRBV5-1 and TRBJ2-3; 11 nucleotides agree with TRBD2. The CDR3 is CASSTTSGRRPSTDTQYF. CDR3 in DNA: TGCGCCAGCAGCACTACTAGCGGGAGAAGACCTAGCACAGATACGCAGTATTTT.